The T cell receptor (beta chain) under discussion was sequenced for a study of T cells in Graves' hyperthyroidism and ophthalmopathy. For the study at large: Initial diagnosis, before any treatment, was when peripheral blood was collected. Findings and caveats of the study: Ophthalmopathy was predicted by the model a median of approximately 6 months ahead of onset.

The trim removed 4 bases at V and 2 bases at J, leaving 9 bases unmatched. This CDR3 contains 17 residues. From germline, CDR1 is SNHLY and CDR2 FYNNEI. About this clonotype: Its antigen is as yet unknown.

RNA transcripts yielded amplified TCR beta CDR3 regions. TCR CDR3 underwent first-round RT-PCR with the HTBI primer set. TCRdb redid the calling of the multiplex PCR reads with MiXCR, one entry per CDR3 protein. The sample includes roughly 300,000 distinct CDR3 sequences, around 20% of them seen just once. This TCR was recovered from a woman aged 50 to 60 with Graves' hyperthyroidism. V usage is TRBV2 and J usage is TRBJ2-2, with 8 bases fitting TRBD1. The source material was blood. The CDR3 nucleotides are TGTGCCAGCAGTGCTACCGCGACAGGGGAAAACACCGGGGAGCTGTTTTTT. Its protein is CASSATATGENTGELFF.